A single sample is the source of the 21 T cell receptor beta chains below, sequenced in a study of T-cell reconstitution after alpha-beta-depleted transplantation in children. It was with unique molecular identifiers that the TCRbeta library was prepared. MiXCR was run by TCRdb on the PCR reads, yielding one entry per CDR3 protein. The sample contains about 540,000 distinct CDR3 sequences, 18% of which appear only once. Sequenced material: PBMCs from the stem cell graft donor, taken from the stem cell graft. These receptors were obtained from a human donor who donated a stem cell graft to a child with acute lymphoblastic leukemia.

The chain is built from TRBV4-2 and TRBJ2-3; 9 bases match TRBD2. The V gene's germline CDR1 is LGHNA and CDR2 YNFKEQ. This CDR3 has 16 residues. Unmatched junction bases numbered 5, after V lost 4 bases and J lost 0 bases. The CDR3 DNA reads as TGTGCCAGCAGCCTAGCGGGAGTGACTAGCACAGATACGCAGTATTTT. It codes for CASSLAGVTSTDTQYF.

This clonotype has just a few counts. The rearrangement links TRBV4-2 to TRBJ2-2; D possibly corresponds to TRBD1 (6 bases). Trimming cost V 1 base and J 4 bases, with 10 bases left between them. Germline lookup yields CDR1 LGHNA and CDR2 YNFKEQ. The CDR3 has 15 residues. CDR3 nucleotide sequence: TGTGCCAGCAGCCAAGCTAAGGACAGCACCGGGGAGCTGTTTTTT. Its protein product is CASSQAKDSTGELFF.

This clonotype has just a few counts. The V and J genes are TRBV19 and TRBJ1-1; 7 bases map to TRBD1. CDR3 length equals 15 residues. Germline V gene lookup returns CDR1 LNHDA and CDR2 SQIVND (reference sequence). J was trimmed by 8 bases and V by 0 bases; bases with no gene match: 9. CDR3 loop: CASSIDRGQAYEAFF. The DNA of the CDR3 is TGTGCCAGTAGTATAGACCGAGGACAGGCATACGAAGCTTTCTTT.

V and J are TRBV7-9 and TRBJ1-1, with D perhaps TRBD1 (5 bases). The CDR3 contains 11 residues. From germline, CDR1 is SEHNR and CDR2 FQNEAQ (reference sequence). Trimming stripped 10 bases from V and 2 bases from J, with 8 bases between. In nucleotides, the CDR3 is TGTGCCACCAGGGCTAACACTGAAGCTTTCTTT. This gives the protein CATRANTEAFF.

The chain recombines TRBV7-9 with TRBJ1-5; 8 nucleotides align to TRBD1. CDR3 length equals 15 residues. J was trimmed by 4 bases and V by 5 bases; bases with no gene match: 7. Germline V gene lookup returns CDR1 SEHNR and CDR2 FQNEAQ (reference sequence). This CDR3 is CASSAPGQANQPQHF. CDR3 nucleotide sequence: TGTGCCAGCAGCGCCCCGGGACAGGCTAATCAGCCCCAGCATTTT.

This clonotype was seen only a few times. The chain is built from TRBV12-3 or TRBV12-4 and TRBJ1-3; D is possibly TRBD1 (5 bases). The CDR3 is 14 residues long. Trimming stripped 8 bases from V and 0 bases from J, with 11 bases between. The CDR3 sequence: CASGETASGNTIYF. CDR3 nucleotides: TGTGCCAGCGGGGAGACAGCCTCTGGAAACACCATATATTTT.

This chain uses TRBV7-9 with TRBJ2-7; D call uncertain. From germline, CDR1 is SEHNR and CDR2 FQNEAQ (reference sequence). The CDR3 is 15 residues long. V lost 3 bases and J 0 bases, leaving 12 bases between the germline ends. Here the CDR3 DNA reads TGTGCCAGCAGCTTCGGCCCGCAAAGCTCCTACGAGCAGTACTTC. Its translation is CASSFGPQSSYEQYF.

This chain links TRBV29-1 with TRBJ2-1, with TRBD2 identical over 12 bases. Per germline, CDR1 SQVTM and CDR2 ANQGSEA. This CDR3 spans 16 amino acids. The V and J ends lost 4 bases and 9 bases, in that order; junction bases with no gene match: 13. The CDR3 sequence is CSVVRLAGAVGSEQFF. DNA for the CDR3: TGCAGCGTTGTTAGACTAGCGGGAGCGGTAGGGAGTGAGCAGTTCTTC.

The CDR3 region is CASSRGTQYF. Here the CDR3 DNA reads TGTGCCAGCTCGAGGGGTACGCAGTATTTT. This chain joins TRBV19 and TRBJ2-3, with D perhaps assigned TRBD1 or TRBD2 (5 bases each). V gave up 9 bases and J gave up 8 bases, with 9 bases separating them. The germline gives CDR1 LNHDA, CDR2 SQIVND (reference sequence). This CDR3 region has 10 residues. The entire variable domain, with the rest obtained from reference TRBV19 and TRBJ2-3, is as follows: DGGITQSPKYLFRKEGQNVTLSCEQNLNHDAMYWYRQDPGQGLRLIYYSQIVNDFQKGDIAEGYSVSREKKESFPLTVTSAQKNPTAFYLCASSRGTQYFGPGTRLTVL.

This clonotype was counted a few times. The V call is TRBV20-1, the J call TRBJ2-3; D assignment may be TRBD1 or TRBD2 (5 bases each). The V end was cut by 0 bases, the J end by 6 bases, with 22 bases between. The germline V gene encodes CDR1 DFQATT and CDR2 SNEGSKA (reference sequence). This CDR3 is built from 17 residues. CDR3 nucleotides: TGCAGTGCTAGAGATCGGTCCCTCGTTGGGGGAATGGATACGCAGTATTTT. Encoded protein: CSARDRSLVGGMDTQYF.

This clonotype was counted between two and nine times. This chain links TRBV5-5 with TRBJ2-2; 9 bases line up with TRBD1. J was trimmed by 7 bases and V by 1 base; bases with no gene match: 8. Germline V lookup: CDR1 SGHKS, CDR2 YYEKEE (reference sequence). The CDR3 runs to 16 residues. CDR3 in DNA: TGTGCCAGCAGCTTGCGGCCGGGACAGGGAGGCGGGGAGCTGTTTTTT. As protein: CASSLRPGQGGGELFF.

This clonotype came up a few times. This sequence joins TRBV27 and TRBJ2-1; tentatively, D is TRBD2 (5 bases). The V end was cut by 3 bases, the J end by 12 bases, with 15 bases between. Per germline, CDR1 MNHEY and CDR2 SMNVEV (reference sequence). The CDR3 has 13 residues. For the CDR3, the DNA is TGTGCCAGCAGTTTCCTCGAGGGATCTTCGCAGTTCTTC. Protein: CASSFLEGSSQFF.

This clonotype has more than one count but fewer than ten. This rearrangement joins TRBV9 to TRBJ2-3; D possibly uses TRBD1 or TRBD2 (6 bases each). The CDR3 sequence is 16 residues long. Germline assignment: CDR1 SGDLS and CDR2 YYNGEE. With 3 bases removed from V and 1 base from J, the gap between germline ends came to 15 bases. CDR3 region: CASSEQGGAGTDTQYF. In DNA form, the CDR3 reads TGTGCCAGCAGCGAACAGGGAGGTGCGGGCACAGATACGCAGTATTTT.

The chain links TRBV9 to TRBJ2-3; 10 nucleotides align to TRBD2. Germline CDR1 is SGDLS and CDR2 is YYNGEE. There are 16 residues in the CDR3. J was trimmed by 0 bases and V by 3 bases; bases with no gene match: 4. Written as DNA, the CDR3 is TGTGCCAGCAGCGCCCCGACTAGCGGGAGCACAGATACGCAGTATTTT. Residues: CASSAPTSGSTDTQYF. The whole variable domain, filled in from reference TRBV9 and TRBJ2-3, reads DSGVTQTPKHLITATGQRVTLRCSPRSGDLSVYWYQQSLDQGLQFLIQYYNGEERAKGNILERFSAQQFPDLHSELNLSSLELGDSALYFCASSAPTSGSTDTQYFGPGTRLTVL.

This clonotype was seen more than once but under ten times. The CDR3 region has the DNA TGTGCCGGCGGACAGATCAACTATGGCTACACCTTC. Translating gives CAGGQINYGYTF. The chain uses TRBV6-1 and TRBJ1-2, with D perhaps matching TRBD1 (6 bases). Trimming shortened V by 11 bases and J by 2 bases, and 12 bases separated the two germline ends. The CDR3 covers 12 residues. The germline V gene encodes CDR1 MNHNS and CDR2 SASEGT.

A word on this clonotype: A read error may explain this, as a much larger clone is one base away. A read error is likely, as this CDR3 ends without the conserved phenylalanine or tryptophan. The chain links TRBV5-1 to TRBJ2-2; D gene ambiguous. V was shortened by 5 bases and J by 4 bases, with 12 bases between the two germline ends. Germline V gene sequence: CDR1 SGHRS, CDR2 YFSETQ. The CDR3 sequence is 14 residues long. This chain's CDR3 is CASRVETSTGELFL. As DNA, the CDR3 is TGCGCCAGCAGAGTCGAGACGAGCACCGGGGAGCTGTTTTTG.

The sample holds a few counts of this clonotype. The rearrangement joins TRBV6-5 to TRBJ2-1, with 11 bases aligning to TRBD2. V lost 5 bases, J lost 3 bases, and 9 bases stayed unmatched. The germline V gene has CDR1 MNHEY and CDR2 SVGAGI. The CDR3 runs to 17 residues. CDR3 amino acids: CASSTSTLAGGYNEQFF. In DNA form, the CDR3 reads TGTGCCAGCAGTACATCGACCCTAGCGGGGGGCTACAATGAGCAGTTCTTC.

In its sample, this clonotype was seen many times. This chain uses TRBV15 with TRBJ2-1, with D unresolved. Between the trimmed V and J ends, which lost 0 bases and 3 bases, there was a span of 3 bases. Germline lookup yields CDR1 LNHNV and CDR2 YYDKDF (reference sequence). The CDR3 covers 13 residues. The DNA for the CDR3 is TGTGCCACCAGCAGAGACAGCTACAATGAGCAGTTCTTC. Translation: CATSRDSYNEQFF.

This clonotype has only a few counts. V usage is TRBV5-1 and J usage is TRBJ2-7; D may correspond to TRBD1 or TRBD2 (5 bases each). This CDR3 spans 13 amino acids. The germline CDR1 and CDR2 sequences are SGHRS and YFSETQ. With 4 bases removed from V and 5 bases from J, the gap between germline ends came to 13 bases. CDR3 amino acids: CASSQGTRDEQYF. CDR3 DNA sequence: TGCGCCAGCAGCCAAGGGACCCGGGACGAGCAGTACTTC. Together with reference TRBV5-1 and TRBJ2-7, the CDR3 gives the full variable domain: KAGVTQTPRYLIKTRGQQVTLSCSPISGHRSVSWYQQTPGQGLQFLFEYFSETQRNKGNFPGRFSGRQFSNSRSEMNVSTLELGDSALYLCASSQGTRDEQYFGPGTRLTVT.

This clonotype came up a few times. This chain joins TRBV5-1 and TRBJ2-1, with 11 bases matching TRBD2. The CDR3 consists of 16 residues. Trimming cost V 4 bases and J 6 bases; bases outside gene matches: 9. Germline V lookup: CDR1 SGHRS, CDR2 YFSETQ. The chain's CDR3 is CASSRQIAGGSNEQFF. The CDR3, as DNA: TGCGCCAGCAGCCGTCAAATAGCGGGAGGGTCCAATGAGCAGTTCTTC.

The chain recombines TRBV14 with TRBJ2-7; 8 bases agree with TRBD2. In germline, CDR1 is SGHDN, CDR2 FVKESK. This CDR3 comprises 13 residues. The ends lost 4 bases at V and 7 bases at J; junction bases unmatched: 6. The CDR3 bases are TGTGCCAGCAGCCGGCCTAGCGGGCGGGAGCAGTACTTC. Amino acid sequence: CASSRPSGREQYF. Looking up the rest from reference TRBV14 and TRBJ2-7 gives the full variable domain: EAGVTQFPSHSVIEKGQTVTLRCDPISGHDNLYWYRRVMGKEIKFLLHFVKESKQDESGMPNNRFLAERTGGTYSTLKVQPAELEDSGVYFCASSRPSGREQYFGPGTRLTVT.